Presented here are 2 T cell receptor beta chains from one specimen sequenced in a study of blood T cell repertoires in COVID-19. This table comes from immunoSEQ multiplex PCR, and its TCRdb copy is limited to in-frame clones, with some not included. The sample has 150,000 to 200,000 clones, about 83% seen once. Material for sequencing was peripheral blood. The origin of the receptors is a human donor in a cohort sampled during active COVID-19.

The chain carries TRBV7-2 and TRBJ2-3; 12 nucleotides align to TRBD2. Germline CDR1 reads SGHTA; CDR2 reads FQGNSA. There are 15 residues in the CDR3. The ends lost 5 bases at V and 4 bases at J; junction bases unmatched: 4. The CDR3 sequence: CASSVLAGGSDTQYF. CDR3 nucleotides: TGTGCCAGCAGCGTACTAGCGGGAGGCTCAGATACGCAGTATTTT.

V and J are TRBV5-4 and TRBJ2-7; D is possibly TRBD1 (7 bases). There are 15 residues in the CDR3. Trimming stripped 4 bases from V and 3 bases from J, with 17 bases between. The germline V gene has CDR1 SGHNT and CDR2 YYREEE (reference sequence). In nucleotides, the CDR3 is TGTGCCAGCAGCCCAGGGGGGCAAGGGGTCTACGAGCAGTACTTC. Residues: CASSPGGQGVYEQYF. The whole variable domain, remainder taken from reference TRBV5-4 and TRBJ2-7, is ETGVTQSPTHLIKTRGQQVTLRCSSQSGHNTVSWYQQALGQGPQFIFQYYREEENGRGNFPPRFSGLQFPNYSSELNVNALELDDSALYLCASSPGGQGVYEQYFGPGTRLTVT.